These T cell receptor beta chains were read from a single sample in a study of T cells in Graves' hyperthyroidism and ophthalmopathy. TCRdb used MiXCR to reprocess the multiplex PCR reads, holding one entry per CDR3 protein. Of some 370,000 distinct CDR3 sequences listed, about a sixth are singletons. Input material: blood. These receptors came from a woman aged 25-40 years with Graves' hyperthyroidism that later progressed to Graves' ophthalmopathy. CDR3s include the opening cysteine and the closing phenylalanine or tryptophan. The D gene is left open where the match is weak. Size is omitted from some rows. Given values are once, few, many or a class for expanded clones.

TRBV27	.	TRBJ1-5	.	CASSRHRGDAHQPQHF	TGTGCCAGCAGTCGTCACCGCGGTGATGCCCATCAGCCCCAGCATTTT
TRBV30	many	TRBJ1-2	.	CAWSHGRSVGYTF	TGTGCCTGGAGCCATGGACGGAGTGTCGGCTACACCTTC
TRBV5-1	many	TRBJ2-7	TRBD1	CASSQIGQGVPHEQYF	TGCGCCAGCAGCCAGATCGGACAGGGGGTTCCCCACGAGCAGTACTTC
TRBV2	.	TRBJ2-1	TRBD2	CASSPGLGVNEQFF	TGCGCCAGCAGCCCGGGACTAGGGGTTAATGAGCAGTTCTTC
TRBV25-1	many	TRBJ2-5	.	CASSERSGDPRETQYF	TGTGCCAGCAGTGAAAGAAGTGGGGACCCCCGAGAGACCCAGTACTTC
TRBV10-3	.	TRBJ1-5	.	CAIRTEEDQPQHF	TGTGCCATCAGGACAGAGGAAGATCAGCCCCAGCATTTT
TRBV7-8	many	TRBJ2-1	.	CASSSGVREQFF	TGTGCCAGCAGCTCGGGGGTACGAGAGCAGTTCTTC
TRBV2	.	TRBJ2-1	TRBD2	CASRGGTSGYNEQFF	TGTGCCAGCAGGGGAGGGACTAGCGGATACAATGAGCAGTTCTTC
TRBV7-9	.	TRBJ2-5	.	CASSFPEGKETQYF	TGTGCCAGCAGCTTTCCCGAAGGAAAAGAGACCCAGTACTTC
TRBV10-3	.	TRBJ2-5	TRBD2	CAIRGAGGGSPQYF	TGTGCCATCAGGGGAGCGGGGGGGGGTAGCCCCCAGTACTTC
TRBV5-1	many	TRBJ1-1	.	CASSLGNYPNTEAFF	TGCGCCAGCAGCTTAGGTAATTACCCGAACACTGAAGCTTTCTTT
TRBV6-2/TRBV6-3	many	TRBJ2-1	TRBD2	CASSYGLSGGLYNEQFF	TGTGCCAGCAGTTACGGGCTTAGCGGGGGGTTATACAATGAGCAGTTCTTC
TRBV7-8	many	TRBJ1-5	.	CASSWDRLREPQHF	TGTGCCAGCAGCTGGGACCGGTTGAGGGAGCCCCAGCATTTT
TRBV5-1	.	TRBJ1-4	.	CASSLQQGHEKLFF	TGCGCCAGCAGCTTGCAGCAGGGCCATGAAAAACTGTTTTTT
TRBV7-8	few	TRBJ2-3	TRBD2	CASSLARVAGTTDTQYF	TGTGCCAGCAGCTTAGCGCGGGTAGCGGGCACCACAGATACGCAGTATTTT
TRBV27	few	TRBJ1-6	TRBD1	CACSSSRGQKNSPLHF	TGTGCCTGCAGTTCCTCCCGGGGACAGAAAAATTCACCCCTCCACTTT
TRBV28	many	TRBJ2-5	.	CASSLESQETQYF	TGTGCCAGCAGTTTAGAGAGCCAAGAGACCCAGTACTTC
TRBV19	.	TRBJ1-2	.	CASSIPDSYGYTF	TGTGCCAGTAGTATCCCAGACAGCTATGGCTACACCTTC
TRBV29-1	many	TRBJ2-5	TRBD1	CSVEDHRGSLGETQYF	TGCAGCGTTGAAGATCACAGGGGTAGCCTGGGAGAGACCCAGTACTTC
TRBV5-4	many	TRBJ2-7	TRBD2	CASSFESGRAYEQYF	TGTGCCAGCAGTTTTGAGAGCGGGAGGGCCTACGAGCAGTACTTC
TRBV5-1	.	TRBJ2-2	.	CASSLDQPGELFF	TGCGCCAGCTCCTTGGACCAACCCGGGGAGCTGTTTTTT
TRBV28	many	TRBJ2-1	.	CASRIGTNSYNEQFF	TGTGCCAGCAGAATCGGGACAAACTCCTACAATGAGCAGTTCTTC
TRBV7-2	many	TRBJ2-1	TRBD2	CASSWGLDGQFF	TGTGCCAGCAGCTGGGGACTAGACGGGCAGTTCTTC
TRBV2	few	TRBJ2-1	.	CASSESWGRSSYNEQFF	TGTGCCAGCAGTGAAAGTTGGGGCAGGAGCTCCTACAATGAGCAGTTCTTC
TRBV5-8	many	TRBJ2-5	TRBD2	CASSFGTSGRSGETQYF	TGTGCCAGCAGCTTTGGGACTAGCGGGAGATCGGGAGAGACCCAGTACTTC
TRBV29-1	few	TRBJ2-7	.	CSVEEGVGLEQYF	TGCAGCGTTGAAGAGGGGGTCGGCTTAGAGCAGTACTTC
TRBV19	few	TRBJ1-5	TRBD1	CASTYRGQGQPQHF	TGTGCCAGTACTTACAGGGGGCAAGGCCAGCCCCAGCATTTT
TRBV3-1	.	TRBJ2-3	.	CASSFEVGADTQYF	TGTGCCAGCTCTTTCGAGGTGGGTGCAGATACGCAGTATTTT
TRBV20-1	many	TRBJ1-4	TRBD1	CSARERGQGNEKLFF	TGCAGTGCTAGAGAAAGAGGACAGGGTAATGAAAAACTGTTTTTT
TRBV18	.	TRBJ1-3	TRBD1	CASSLGTGRGNTIYF	TGTGCCAGCTCACTCGGGACAGGGAGAGGAAACACCATATATTTT
TRBV12-3/TRBV12-4	once	TRBJ2-7	TRBD2	CASSRGGPRNEQYF	TGTGCCAGCTCACGCGGGGGGCCCAGAAACGAGCAGTACTTC
TRBV28	.	TRBJ2-7	TRBD1	CASKTGAGEQYF	TGTGCCAGCAAAACAGGGGCGGGCGAGCAGTACTTC
TRBV3-1	many	TRBJ2-5	TRBD2	CASSLRYGGGETQYF	TGTGCCAGCAGCCTCCGATATGGCGGGGGAGAGACCCAGTACTTC
TRBV30	many	TRBJ2-3	TRBD1	CAWSGQGPDTQYF	TGTGCCTGGAGCGGACAGGGCCCGGATACGCAGTATTTT